This T cell receptor (beta chain) emerged from a study of T cells in Graves' hyperthyroidism and ophthalmopathy. General study results and limits: Ophthalmopathy got predicted by the model a median roughly 6.4 months before its onset.

Graves' hyperthyroidism was deemed stable given no ophthalmopathy progression within 18 months. Patients were aged 18 to 65, had disease duration under 2 months, and had newly diagnosed hyperthyroidism. Fresh peripheral blood, about 9.9 ml, yielded the PBMCs. RNA transcripts were the template for amplifying TCR beta CDR3 regions. First-round RT-PCR of the TCR CDR3 relied on the HTBI primer set. A single record per CDR3 protein comes from TCRdb applying MiXCR to the multiplex PCR reads. The sample lists about 300,000 distinct CDR3 sequences; around 17% were seen once. On this clonotype: What it binds is not known.

Sequenced sample: blood. The receptor was derived from a man aged 30-40 years with Graves' hyperthyroidism.

The CDR3 is CASSLTSGTGELFF. The CDR3 bases are TGTGCCAGCAGCTTGACTAGCGGAACCGGGGAGCTGTTTTTT. V usage is TRBV7-8 and J usage is TRBJ2-2, with 9 positions matching TRBD2. The J segment lost 5 bases and the V segment lost 3 bases, leaving 1 base of the junction unmatched. This CDR3 is 14 amino acids long. CDR1 and CDR2 (germline): SGHVS, FQNEAQ. The full variable domain, with the rest looked up from reference TRBV7-8 and TRBJ2-2, is GAGVSQSPRYKVAKRGQDVALRCDPISGHVSLFWYQQALGQGPEFLTYFQNEAQLDKSGLPSDRFFAERPEGSVSTLKIQRTQQEDSAVYLCASSLTSGTGELFFGEGSRLTVL.